The clone carrying this T cell receptor beta chain was seen more than once but under ten times. As processed by the authors: Amplification of reference gene primers provided the estimated nucleated cell counts. This table comes from immunoSEQ multiplex PCR, and its TCRdb copy is limited to in-frame clones, with some not included. That table is the source of V, J and clone size, and D and trimming were worked out from the DNA. This table has under 60,000 clones, 89% appearing once. This sample is drawn from a study of blood T cell repertoires in COVID-19. In germline, CDR1 is SGHTA, CDR2 FQGNSA. The CDR3 is 14 residues long. Between the trimmed V and J ends, which lost 0 bases and 2 bases, there was a span of 8 bases.

The sequenced material came from peripheral blood. This chain uses TRBV7-2 with TRBJ2-7, with D maybe TRBD1 (6 bases). This clonotype was sampled from a woman of 80 years or more with acute or convalescent COVID-19. The CDR3: CASSLAGGAYEQYV. For the CDR3, the DNA is TGTGCCAGCAGCTTAGCAGGGGGAGCCTACGAGCAGTACGTC.